This T cell receptor beta chain was observed in a study of post-analysis software for immune sequencing data. Study in general: The study covered relapsing-remitting, secondary progressive and progressive-relapsing courses of multiple sclerosis. Whole-study results and caveats: F measure clustering grouped samples strongly by preparation batch. The five TRBV segments detected at higher frequency in patients than in controls included TRBV5-6, TRBV5-1 and TRBV20-1. Normalized Chao1 diversity in multiple sclerosis patients fell significantly below that of controls.

Tagging with unique molecular identifiers was a feature of the TCR beta cDNA libraries. There were about 1 to 10 million T cells, and 480,000 or so cDNA molecules came from them. From the PCR reads, TCRdb called clonotypes with MiXCR, one entry per CDR3 protein. The repertoire holds some 450,000 distinct CDR3 sequences, with roughly 45% as singletons. The V end lost 3 bases, the J end lost 1 base, and 14 bases lay between the germline ends. Germline assignment: CDR1 SGDLS and CDR2 YYNGEE. This CDR3 comprises 15 residues. About this clonotype itself: The antigen remains undetermined.

The TCR comes from a girl between 5 and 17 years old with multiple sclerosis. The rearrangement links TRBV9 to TRBJ2-7; tentative D call: TRBD1 (7 bases). The specimen was blood. CDR3 coding DNA: TGTGCCAGCAGCGAGGGGGGACAGTCATCCTACGAGCAGTACTTC. This encodes CASSEGGQSSYEQYF.